The 26 T cell receptor beta chains in this list originate from one sample, sequenced in a study. TCRdb recomputed calls from the 5' RACE reads with MiXCR, one row per CDR3 protein. There are roughly 50,000 distinct CDR3 sequences in the sample; 17% occur only once, and approximately 2.3% lies in the top ten. Sequencing was carried out using naive CD4+ T cells sorted from blood. As to subset: naive CD4+ T cells, CD4+CD45RA+CD25-. These receptor sequences come from a female donor with breast cancer.

A word on this clonotype: A much larger clone lies a single base off, so this may be a read error. This CDR3 is CSVPSFPRSGTSGIRGRETQYF. DNA of the CDR3: TGCAGCGTCCCATCCTTTCCCCGTAGTGGGACTAGCGGAATCCGGGGACGTGAGACCCAGTACTTC. This rearrangement joins TRBV29-1 to TRBJ2-5, with 11 bases fitting TRBD2. CDR1 is SQVTM and CDR2 is ANQGSEA in the germline V gene. The CDR3 spans 22 residues. The J segment lost 5 bases and the V segment lost 6 bases, leaving 32 bases of the junction unmatched.

This clonotype was seen more than once but under ten times. This chain uses TRBV12-3 or TRBV12-4 with TRBJ2-5; D not certain. The CDR3 extends over 13 amino acids. Trimming removed 7 bases from V and 4 bases from J, with 13 bases in between. The CDR3 here is CASTLGQRETQYF. Written as DNA, the CDR3 is TGTGCCAGCACCCTAGGGCAGCGAGAGACCCAGTACTTC.

The sample holds a few counts of this clonotype. This sequence joins TRBV5-1 and TRBJ2-7; D perhaps matches TRBD1 (5 bases). The CDR3 is made up of 16 amino acids. CDR1 and CDR2 from the germline V gene are SGHRS and YFSETQ. The V end lost 4 bases, the J end lost 0 bases, and 17 bases lay between the germline ends. CDR3 region: CASSVSVQGNSYEQYF. As DNA, the CDR3 is TGCGCCAGCAGCGTGTCTGTCCAGGGAAACTCCTACGAGCAGTACTTC. Based on the CDR3 plus reference TRBV5-1 and TRBJ2-7, the full variable domain is KAGVTQTPRYLIKTRGQQVTLSCSPISGHRSVSWYQQTPGQGLQFLFEYFSETQRNKGNFPGRFSGRQFSNSRSEMNVSTLELGDSALYLCASSVSVQGNSYEQYFGPGTRLTVT.

Of note for this clonotype: A much more abundant neighbour one base away suggests this may be a read error. This rearrangement joins TRBV5-1 to TRBJ2-1; D unclear. The germline gives CDR1 SGHRS, CDR2 YFSETQ. V lost 1 base, J lost 5 bases, and 13 bases lay in between. CDR3 length: 15 residues. The CDR3 DNA sequence: TGCGCCAGCAGCTTGAGTTTACAGTCCCACAATGAGCAGTTCTTC. This translates into CASSLSLQSHNEQFF.

This clonotype has ten or more counts. CDR3 nucleotide sequence: TGCAGCGGTGACAGGGAGGGAGGCTACACCTTC. Translation: CSGDREGGYTF. This chain connects TRBV29-1 to TRBJ1-2; TRBD1 matches 7 bases. The ends lost 7 bases at V and 8 bases at J; junction bases unmatched: 7. CDR1 is SQVTM, CDR2 ANQGSEA, per germline. The CDR3 loop spans 11 amino acids. Supplemented by reference TRBV29-1 and TRBJ1-2, the full variable domain reads SAVISQKPSRDICQRGTSLTIQCQVDSQVTMMFWYRQQPGQSLTLIATANQGSEATYESGFVIDKFPISRPNLTFSTLTVSNMSPEDSSIYLCSGDREGGYTFGSGTRLTVV.

The chain links TRBV18 to TRBJ2-7, with 9 bases identical to TRBD1. With V trimmed by 0 bases and J by 4 bases, 7 bases remained unmatched. Germline V CDR1 and CDR2: KGHSH, LQKENI. This CDR3 comprises 16 residues. The CDR3 is CASSPPGTGQNYEQYF. The DNA for the CDR3 is TGTGCCAGCTCACCACCTGGGACAGGGCAGAATTACGAGCAGTACTTC.

V gene TRBV7-2 combines with J gene TRBJ2-5, with TRBD2 identical over 9 bases. V lost 1 base, J lost 3 bases, and 9 bases stayed unmatched. CDR3 length: 17 amino acids. CDR1 and CDR2 from the germline V gene are SGHTA and FQGNSA. For the CDR3, the DNA is TGTGCCAGCAGCTTAGGTTTCAGCGGGGGGAAGGAAGAGACCCAGTACTTC. This gives the protein CASSLGFSGGKEETQYF. The complete variable domain, with remaining parts taken from reference TRBV7-2 and TRBJ2-5, reads GAGVSQSPSNKVTEKGKDVELRCDPISGHTALYWYRQSLGQGLEFLIYFQGNSAPDKSGLPSDRFSAERTGGSVSTLTIQRTQQEDSAVYLCASSLGFSGGKEETQYFGPGTRLLVL.

The rearrangement uses TRBV20-1 and TRBJ2-3, with TRBD2 matching 8 bases. CDR3 size: 14 residues. V shed 2 bases, J shed 3 bases, and the junction held 4 bases outside the gene matches. In germline, CDR1 is DFQATT, CDR2 SNEGSKA (reference sequence). DNA of the CDR3: TGCAGTGCTAGAACCGCGGGGGGTACAGATACGCAGTATTTT. Protein product: CSARTAGGTDTQYF.

At least ten counts were recorded for this clonotype. This rearrangement joins TRBV9 to TRBJ2-3; D remains ambiguous. V lost 4 bases, J lost 4 bases, and 10 bases lay in between. Germline-derived CDR1 and CDR2 are SGDLS and YYNGEE. This CDR3 is 13 amino acids long. The DNA for the CDR3 is TGTGCCAGCAGCCTAACTCGGGCAGATACGCAGTATTTT. Translation: CASSLTRADTQYF.

This clonotype was found a few times. The CDR3 reads CATSRGPGDEQYF. In DNA form, the CDR3 reads TGTGCCACCAGCAGAGGCCCAGGGGACGAGCAGTACTTC. The rearrangement links TRBV15 to TRBJ2-7; perhaps TRBD1 as D (6 bases). V lost 1 base to trimming and J lost 5 bases, with 9 bases between them. Germline V gene data show CDR1 as LNHNV and CDR2 as YYDKDF (reference sequence). CDR3 length equals 13 residues.

The V gene is TRBV6-5, the J gene TRBJ1-6; 8 bases map to TRBD1. Germline assignment: CDR1 MNHEY and CDR2 SVGAGI. This CDR3 is built from 16 residues. Trimming removed 4 bases from V and 7 bases from J; junction bases left unmatched: 9. Here the CDR3 reads CASSFAGTGGNSPLHF. CDR3 DNA: TGTGCCAGCAGTTTCGCCGGGACAGGAGGCAATTCACCCCTCCACTTT.

The rearrangement joins TRBV6-2 or TRBV6-3 to TRBJ1-1; D is uncertain. The CDR3 is 16 amino acids. Trimming cost V 8 bases and J 1 base, with 20 bases left between them. Germline V CDR1 and CDR2: MNHEY, SVGEGT. The CDR3 DNA reads as TGTGCCAGCCAAAAGCCTTCGGCAGCCACGAACACTGAAGCTTTCTTT. Its protein product is CASQKPSAATNTEAFF.

V gene TRBV12-3 or TRBV12-4 combines with J gene TRBJ2-3, with D possibly TRBD2 on 5 matching bases. Between the trimmed V and J ends, which lost 8 bases and 4 bases, there was a span of 7 bases. The CDR3 runs 11 residues. The DNA for the CDR3 is TGTGCCAGCGGGAGCGCAGATACGCAGTATTTT. As protein: CASGSADTQYF.

The chain recombines TRBV24-1 with TRBJ1-2, with D possibly TRBD1 on 5 matching bases. Germline V gene sequence: CDR1 KGHDR, CDR2 SFDVKD. V lost 3 bases and J lost 8, with 9 bases in between. There are 12 residues in the CDR3. CDR3 sequence (DNA): TGTGCCACCAGTGATAGGGGAATCGGCTACACCTTC. It encodes CATSDRGIGYTF.

About this clonotype itself: This may come from a read error, since a much larger clone is one base off. V usage is TRBV7-2 and J usage is TRBJ2-7, with TRBD2 as a possible D gene (5 bases). Germline V CDR1 and CDR2: SGHTA, FQGNSA. The CDR3 is made up of 14 amino acids. The V end lost 1 base, the J end lost 2 bases, and 9 bases lay between the germline ends. The CDR3 nucleotides read TGTGCCAGCAGCTTAGGAGGGATCGCCTACGAGCAGTACTTC. This encodes CASSLGGIAYEQYF.

This clonotype turned up a few times. The rearrangement joins TRBV20-1 to TRBJ2-7; TRBD1 matches at 8 bases. V lost 6 bases and J lost 6; bases outside the gene matches: 7. There are 12 residues in the CDR3. CDR1 is DFQATT and CDR2 is SNEGSKA in the germline V gene (reference sequence). The CDR3 loop is CSAVDRGGEQYF. CDR3 DNA sequence: TGCAGTGCCGTCGACAGGGGAGGCGAGCAGTACTTC.

This clonotype was counted many times. The chain couples TRBV7-2 to TRBJ2-7; TRBD2 aligns across 7 bases. CDR1 is SGHTA and CDR2 is FQGNSA in the germline V gene. The CDR3 covers 16 residues. V lost 5 bases to trimming and J lost 4 bases; unmatched junction nucleotides: 14. The DNA for the CDR3 is TGTGCCAGCAGCCCTACCGGGACGGGAGGAAGTTACGAGCAGTACTTC. Residues: CASSPTGTGGSYEQYF.

This clonotype is medium-sized in the sample. CDR3 sequence reads: CASSSQGGTEAFF. DNA of the CDR3: TGTGCCAGCAGCTCTCAGGGGGGCACTGAAGCTTTCTTT. This chain joins TRBV7-3 and TRBJ1-1, with 7 bases lining up with TRBD1. This CDR3 spans 13 amino acids. Germline CDR1 SGHTA, CDR2 FQGTGA. V shed 4 bases and J 4 bases; nucleotides not matched to a gene: 3.

Only a few counts were recorded for this clonotype. The V gene is TRBV3-1, the J gene TRBJ2-5, with 7 bases aligning to TRBD2. Germline CDR1 and CDR2: LGHDT and YNNKEL (reference sequence). Germline trimming cut 1 base from V and 5 bases from J; bases unmatched to any gene: 7. The CDR3 runs 15 residues. CDR3 sequence (DNA): TGTGCCAGCAGCCAAGTCCCCCGGGGAGGGGAGACCCAGTACTTC. Its translation is CASSQVPRGGETQYF.

The sample holds many counts of this clonotype. The chain joins TRBV6-6 to TRBJ2-5; D gene uncertain. Germline V CDR1 and CDR2: MNHNY, SVGAGI (reference sequence). Between the trimmed V and J ends, which lost 2 bases and 3 bases, there was a span of 4 bases. The CDR3 runs 12 residues. CDR3 coding DNA: TGTGCCAGCAGTTACGGAAAAGAGACCCAGTACTTC. The encoded protein is CASSYGKETQYF.

This clonotype was detected a few times. V and J are TRBV15 and TRBJ1-1, with D hard to call. Germline CDR1 is LNHNV and CDR2 is YYDKDF (reference sequence). Trimming shortened V by 1 base and J by 1 base, and 4 bases separated the two germline ends. The CDR3 consists of 13 residues. The CDR3 loop is CATSRVSNTEAFF. The CDR3 bases are TGTGCCACCAGCAGAGTCTCGAACACTGAAGCTTTCTTT.

The V gene is TRBV4-1, the J gene TRBJ1-2; D possibly corresponds to TRBD1 (5 bases). This CDR3 comprises 15 residues. Germline CDR1 reads MGHRA; CDR2 reads YSYEKL. Trimming took off 0 bases at V and 0 bases at J, with 8 bases between the two ends. The CDR3 nucleotides read TGCGCCAGCAGCCAAGAAATGGGGCCTAACTATGGCTACACCTTC. Encoded protein: CASSQEMGPNYGYTF.

The V gene is TRBV28, the J gene TRBJ2-3; 7 bases fit TRBD2. CDR3 length equals 15 residues. Unmatched junction bases numbered 6, after V lost 3 bases and J lost 3 bases. Germline CDR1 is MDHEN and CDR2 is SYDVKM. CDR3 nucleotides: TGTGCCAGCAGTTTGGGCGGGAGTCGGACAGATACGCAGTATTTT. The encoded protein is CASSLGGSRTDTQYF.

This clonotype was found once. This may arise from a read error, as a much more abundant clone is one base away. The chain joins TRBV5-1 to TRBJ1-1; D is uncertain. Germline V CDR1 and CDR2: SGHRS, YFSETQ. The CDR3 extends over 12 amino acids. The CDR3 nucleotides read TGCGCCGGCAGCTTGATGAACACTGAAGCTTTCTTT. The encoded protein is CAGSLMNTEAFF.

This clonotype was found a few times. At one end the junction does not follow the germline gene, possibly because of a read error. The chain carries TRBV7-2 and TRBJ2-1, with 13 nucleotides matching TRBD2. Per the germline V gene, CDR1 is SGHTA and CDR2 is FQGNSA. The CDR3 runs 12 residues. CDR3 coding DNA: TGTGCCAGCAGTCGACTAGCGGGAGGCCCGGTCTTC. It encodes CASSRLAGGPVF. Variable domain in full (rest from reference TRBV7-2 and TRBJ2-1): GAGVSQSPSNKVTEKGKDVELRCDPISGHTALYWYRQSLGQGLEFLIYFQGNSAPDKSGLPSDRFSAERTGGSVSTLTIQRTQQEDSAVYLCASSRLAGGPVFGPGTRLTVL.

This clonotype came up a few times. V usage is TRBV20-1 and J usage is TRBJ2-1, with D perhaps being TRBD1 or TRBD2 (6 bases each). Germline V CDR1 and CDR2: DFQATT, SNEGSKA (reference sequence). This CDR3 is 16 amino acids long. The germline V and J ends were trimmed by 6 bases and 9 bases, with 27 bases remaining between them. For the CDR3, the DNA is TGCAGTGCCCCTGAGGGGGGCTCCGCGGTCAAAACTGAGCAGTTCTTC. This codes for CSAPEGGSAVKTEQFF.